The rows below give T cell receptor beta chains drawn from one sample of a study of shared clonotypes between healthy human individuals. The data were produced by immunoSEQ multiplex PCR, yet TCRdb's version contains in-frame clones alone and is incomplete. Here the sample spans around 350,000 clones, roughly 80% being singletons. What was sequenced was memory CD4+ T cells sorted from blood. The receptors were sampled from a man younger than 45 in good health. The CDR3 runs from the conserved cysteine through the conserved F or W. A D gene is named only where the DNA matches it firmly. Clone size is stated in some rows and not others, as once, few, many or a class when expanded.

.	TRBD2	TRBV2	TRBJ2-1	CASSQGRGLAVQIGNEQFF	TGTGCCAGCAGCCAGGGACGGGGACTAGCGGTACAGATTGGGAATGAGCAGTTCTTC
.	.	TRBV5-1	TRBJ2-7	CASRVLPQDNYGQYF	TGCGCCAGCAGGGTTCTGCCACAGGATAACTACGGGCAGTACTTC
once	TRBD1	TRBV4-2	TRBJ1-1	CASSPTPDRPNTEAFF	TGTGCCAGCAGCCCGACCCCGGACAGGCCCAACACTGAAGCTTTCTTT
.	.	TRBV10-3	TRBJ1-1	CAISGRTLADTEAFF	TGTGCCATCAGTGGCCGGACGTTGGCGGACACTGAAGCTTTCTTT
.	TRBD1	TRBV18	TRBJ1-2	CASSPVDRGLRSYGYTF	TGTGCCAGCTCACCAGTCGACAGGGGGCTTCGGTCCTATGGCTACACCTTC
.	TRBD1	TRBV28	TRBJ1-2	CASKGQDYGYTF	TGTGCCAGCAAGGGACAGGACTATGGCTACACCTTC
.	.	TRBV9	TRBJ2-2	CASSVVSSGELFF	TGTGCCAGCAGCGTAGTATCATCCGGGGAGCTGTTTTTT
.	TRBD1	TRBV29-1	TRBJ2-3	CSVEGGQIADTQYF	TGCAGCGTTGAAGGGGGACAGATTGCAGATACGCAGTATTTT
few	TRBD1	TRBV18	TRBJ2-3	CASSPLGDRGTDTQYF	TGTGCCAGCTCACCTCTGGGTGACAGGGGGACAGATACGCAGTATTTT
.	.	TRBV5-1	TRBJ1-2	CASSLETGPNYGYTF	TGCGCCAGCAGCTTGGAAACAGGGCCGAACTATGGCTACACCTTC
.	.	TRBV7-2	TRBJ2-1	CASSGGGYNEQFF	TGTGCCAGCAGCGGGGGAGGCTACAATGAGCAGTTCTTC
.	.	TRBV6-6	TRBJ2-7	CASRDNFARPNYEQYF	TGTGCCAGCAGAGACAACTTTGCGCGACCTAACTACGAGCAGTACTTC
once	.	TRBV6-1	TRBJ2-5	CASSAGEETQYF	TGTGCCAGCAGTGCAGGGGAAGAGACCCAGTACTTC
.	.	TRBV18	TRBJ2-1	CASSPGRSGANEQFF	TGTGCCAGCTCACCCGGCAGATCAGGGGCCAATGAGCAGTTCTTC
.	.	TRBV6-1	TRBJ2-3	CASIWGFQSGDTQYF	TGTGCCAGCATTTGGGGCTTCCAATCCGGGGATACGCAGTATTTT
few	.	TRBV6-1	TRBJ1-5	CASSEVPGIGQPQHF	TGTGCCAGCAGTGAAGTGCCTGGGATAGGTCAGCCCCAGCATTTT
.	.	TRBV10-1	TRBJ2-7	CASEFTYEQYF	TGCGCCAGCGAGTTCACCTACGAGCAGTACTTC
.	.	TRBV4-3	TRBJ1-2	CASSQDAGTESRYGYTF	TGCGCCAGCAGCCAGGACGCCGGCACAGAGTCGAGGTATGGCTACACCTTC
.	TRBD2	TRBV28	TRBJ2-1	CASSPSGSSYNEQFF	TGTGCCAGCAGTCCGAGCGGGAGCTCCTACAATGAGCAGTTCTTC
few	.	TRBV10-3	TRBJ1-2	CAIKVGDNYGYTF	TGTGCCATCAAGGTGGGGGACAACTATGGCTACACCTTC
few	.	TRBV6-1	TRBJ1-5	CASSEVRNQPQHF	TGTGCCAGCAGTGAGGTCCGCAATCAGCCCCAGCATTTT
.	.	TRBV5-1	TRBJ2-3	CASSLGDLYTDTQYF	TGCGCCAGCAGCTTGGGTGATCTCTACACAGATACGCAGTATTTT
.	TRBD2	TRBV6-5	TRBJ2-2	CASSYLGLVSGELFF	TGTGCCAGCAGTTACTTAGGACTAGTGAGCGGGGAGCTGTTTTTT
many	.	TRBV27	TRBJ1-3	CASSLTGGPGNTIYF	TGTGCCAGCAGTTTAACGGGGGGCCCTGGAAACACCATATATTTT
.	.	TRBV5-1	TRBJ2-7	CASSLPGTYEQYF	TGCGCCAGCAGCTTACCTGGGACCTACGAGCAGTACTTC
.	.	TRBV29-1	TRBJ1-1	CSVVGQGENTEAFF	TGCAGCGTTGTTGGGCAGGGAGAGAACACTGAAGCTTTCTTT
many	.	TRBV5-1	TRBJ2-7	CASSLVTGYEQYF	TGCGCCAGCAGCTTGGTTACAGGGTATGAGCAGTACTTC
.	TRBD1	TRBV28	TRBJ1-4	CASSSAGTGYEKLFF	TGTGCCAGCAGTTCAGCCGGGACAGGGTACGAAAAACTGTTTTTT
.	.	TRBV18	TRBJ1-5	CASSPDLNQPQHF	TGTGCCAGCTCACCGGACCTCAATCAGCCCCAGCATTTT
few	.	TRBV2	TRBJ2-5	CASQFPGGVRETQYF	TGTGCCAGTCAGTTCCCCGGCGGGGTCCGGGAGACCCAGTACTTC
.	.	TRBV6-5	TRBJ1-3	CASSYSKGAGNTIYF	TGTGCCAGCAGTTACTCGAAGGGGGCTGGAAACACCATATATTTT
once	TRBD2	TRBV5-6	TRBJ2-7	CASSLGSSGSYEQYF	TGTGCCAGCAGCTTGGGCTCTAGCGGATCCTACGAGCAGTACTTC
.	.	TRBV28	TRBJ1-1	CASSTGPSDAFF	TGTGCCAGCAGTACAGGTCCGTCTGATGCTTTCTTT
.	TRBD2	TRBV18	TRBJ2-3	CASSPGLAGGPGTDTQYF	TGTGCCAGCTCACCTGGACTAGCGGGAGGGCCAGGCACAGATACGCAGTATTTT
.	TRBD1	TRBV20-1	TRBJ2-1	CSASSGGRFF	TGCAGTGCCTCCTCAGGGGGTAGGTTCTTC
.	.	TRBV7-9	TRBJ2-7	CASSLVPGVREQYF	TGTGCCAGCAGCTTAGTCCCGGGAGTGAGAGAGCAGTACTTC
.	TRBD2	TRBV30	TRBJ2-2	CAWRSGGTGELFF	TGTGCCTGGAGGTCGGGGGGCACCGGGGAGCTGTTTTTT
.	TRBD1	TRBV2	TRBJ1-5	CASSWDSQGNQPQHF	TGTGCCAGCAGTTGGGACAGCCAAGGAAATCAGCCCCAGCATTTT
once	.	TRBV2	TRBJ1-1	CASSKRHNTEAFF	TGTGCCAGCAGTAAACGACATAACACTGAAGCTTTCTTT
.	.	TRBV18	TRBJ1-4	CASSSGTTREKLFF	TGTGCCAGCTCATCCGGGACAACAAGAGAAAAACTGTTTTTT
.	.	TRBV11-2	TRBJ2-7	CASSPRAGLGEQYF	TGTGCCAGCAGCCCCAGGGCAGGTCTGGGCGAGCAGTACTTC
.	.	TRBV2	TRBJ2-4	CASSERQNPKNIQYF	TGTGCCAGCAGTGAAAGACAAAACCCCAAAAACATTCAGTACTTC